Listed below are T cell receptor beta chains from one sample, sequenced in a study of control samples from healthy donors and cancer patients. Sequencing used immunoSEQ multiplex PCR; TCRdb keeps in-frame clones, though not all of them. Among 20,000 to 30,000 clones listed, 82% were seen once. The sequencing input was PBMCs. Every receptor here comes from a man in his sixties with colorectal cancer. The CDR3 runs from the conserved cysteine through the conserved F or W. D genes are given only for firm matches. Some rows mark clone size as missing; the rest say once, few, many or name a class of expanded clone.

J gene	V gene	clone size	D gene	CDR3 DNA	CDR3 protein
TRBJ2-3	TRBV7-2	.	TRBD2	TGTGCCAGCAGCTTAGGCCTCCGGGGGGGCCTCGCAGATACGCAGTATTTT	CASSLGLRGGLADTQYF
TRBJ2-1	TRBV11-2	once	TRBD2	TGTGCCAGCAGCTTAGAAGCGGGGGGGCGTTATGAGCAGTTCTTC	CASSLEAGGRYEQFF
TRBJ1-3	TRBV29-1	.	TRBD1	TGCAGCGCGGACAGGGGGAATGGAAACACCATATATTTT	CSADRGNGNTIYF
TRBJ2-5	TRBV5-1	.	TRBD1	TGCGCCAGCAGCTTGGCCCCGACAGGGGGCGAGGAGACCCAGTACTTC	CASSLAPTGGEETQYF
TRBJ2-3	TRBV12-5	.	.	TGTGCTAGTGGTTTGGGGATAACTCGACAGGCCCAGACGCAGTATTTT	CASGLGITRQAQTQYF
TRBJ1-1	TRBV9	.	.	TGTGCCAGCAGCATCCGAGGGAACGCGAACACTGAAGCTTTCTTT	CASSIRGNANTEAFF
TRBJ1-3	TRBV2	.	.	TGTGCCAGCACTTGGACTGTGGAAAACACCATATATTTT	CASTWTVENTIYF
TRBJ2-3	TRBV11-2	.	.	TGTGCCAGCAGCTTATATTGGGACGTGGGGGGAGCGGATACGCAGTATTTT	CASSLYWDVGGADTQYF
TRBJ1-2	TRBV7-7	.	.	TGTGCCAGCAGCTTACTAAGCAAGCAGCATCTTAACTATGGCTACACCTTC	CASSLLSKQHLNYGYTF
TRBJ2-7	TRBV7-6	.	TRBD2	TGTGCCAGCAGCTTAGTTCGAACTAGCGGGGATCTCTACGAGCAGTACTTC	CASSLVRTSGDLYEQYF
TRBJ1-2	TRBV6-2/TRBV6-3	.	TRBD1	TGTGCCAGCAGTTCTACAGGGGTCTATGGCTACACCTTC	CASSSTGVYGYTF
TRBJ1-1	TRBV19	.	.	TGTGCCAGTAGTATAGATGGGTGGGCCGCGGCGGCTTTCTTT	CASSIDGWAAAAFF
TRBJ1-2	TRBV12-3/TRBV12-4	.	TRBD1	TGTGCCAGCAGCCGGACAGGAGTCTATGGCTACACCTTC	CASSRTGVYGYTF
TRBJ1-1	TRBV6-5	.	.	TGTGCCAGCACTACGGCGGGGCATTTGAACACTGAAGCTTTCTTT	CASTTAGHLNTEAFF
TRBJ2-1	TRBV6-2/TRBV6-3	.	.	TGTGCCAGCAGTCAAAGATCTAGCGTCGGGCCCTACAATGAGCAGTTCTTC	CASSQRSSVGPYNEQFF
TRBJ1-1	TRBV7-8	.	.	TGTGCCAGCAGCTTAGAACAGGGCAATGAAGCTTTCTTT	CASSLEQGNEAFF
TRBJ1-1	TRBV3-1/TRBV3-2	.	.	TGTGCCAGCAGCTTAACAGGGATCGCAGCTTTCTTT	CASSLTGIAAFF
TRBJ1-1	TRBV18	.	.	TGTGCCAGCTCACCAGGGGGAACGAACACTGAAGCTTTCTTT	CASSPGGTNTEAFF
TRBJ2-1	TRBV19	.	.	TGTGCCAGTAGTATTGAGGGGTCAGTCTACAATGAGCAGTTCTTC	CASSIEGSVYNEQFF
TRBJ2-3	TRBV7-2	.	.	TGTGCCAGCAGCTCCGGACTGTTCAGAGATACGCAGTATTTT	CASSSGLFRDTQYF
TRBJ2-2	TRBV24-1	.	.	TGTGCCACCAGTCCTAGGTCCCACACCGGGGAGCTGTTTTTT	CATSPRSHTGELFF
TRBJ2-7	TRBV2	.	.	TGTGCCAGCACAGGGTTCTACGAGCAGTACTTC	CASTGFYEQYF
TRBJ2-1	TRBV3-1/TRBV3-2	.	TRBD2	TGTGCCAGCACCTTCCTTCTAGCGGGGCGCAACAATGAGCAGTTCTTC	CASTFLLAGRNNEQFF
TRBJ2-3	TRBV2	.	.	TGTGCCAGCAGTGATGGGTCTTGGACAGATACGCAGTATTTT	CASSDGSWTDTQYF
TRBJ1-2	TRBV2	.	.	TGTGCCAGTAGTGGGGGGGAAAACTATGGCTACACCTTC	CASSGGENYGYTF
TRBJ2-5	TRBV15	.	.	TGTGCCACCAGCAGAGATCGGCTCTACCAAGAGACCCAGTACTTC	CATSRDRLYQETQYF
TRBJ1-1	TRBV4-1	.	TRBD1	TGCGCCAGCAGCATCGACAGGGGCGCTGAAGCTTTCTTT	CASSIDRGAEAFF
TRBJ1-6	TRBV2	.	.	TGTGCCGGTGGGAGCTCCTATAATTCACCCCTCCACTTT	CAGGSSYNSPLHF
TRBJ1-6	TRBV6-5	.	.	TGTGCCAGCAGCCCCGCTAGCTCCTATAATTCACCCCTCCACTTT	CASSPASSYNSPLHF
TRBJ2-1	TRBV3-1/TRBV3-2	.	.	TGTGCCAGCAGCCCCTCCCTGGACGGTGAGCAGTTCTTC	CASSPSLDGEQFF
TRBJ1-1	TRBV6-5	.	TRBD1	TGTGCCAGCAACCGTGACAGGGGGCGAGAAGCTTTCTTT	CASNRDRGREAFF
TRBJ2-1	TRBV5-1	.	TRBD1	TGCGCCAGCAGCCTCGAAGGGACAGGGGTTTGGAATGAGCAGTTCTTC	CASSLEGTGVWNEQFF
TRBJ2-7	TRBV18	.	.	TGTGCCAGCCAGGGCGATAGGAGCTCCTACGAGCAGTACTTC	CASQGDRSSYEQYF
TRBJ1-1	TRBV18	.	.	TGTGCCAGCTCCCTCTTCTCGGAACTGAACACTGAAGCTTTCTTT	CASSLFSELNTEAFF
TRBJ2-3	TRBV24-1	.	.	TGTGCCACCAGGCCCGGGGGCCGCACAGATACGCAGTATTTT	CATRPGGRTDTQYF
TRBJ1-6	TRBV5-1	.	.	TGCGCCAGCAGCTTGACAGGGTGGTATAATTCACCCCTCCACTTT	CASSLTGWYNSPLHF
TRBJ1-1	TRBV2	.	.	TGTGCCAGCAGTGAGATAAGGGCCACGAACACTGAAGCTTTCTTT	CASSEIRATNTEAFF
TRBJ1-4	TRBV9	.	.	TGTGCCAGCAGCGTAGGGGCCTTCAGCAATGAAAAACTGTTTTTT	CASSVGAFSNEKLFF
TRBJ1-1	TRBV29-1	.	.	TGCAGCGTTGCGGGGGTCACTGAAGCTTTCTTT	CSVAGVTEAFF
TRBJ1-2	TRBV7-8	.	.	TGTGCCAGCAGCTTACTAGGTGGCTACACCTTC	CASSLLGGYTF
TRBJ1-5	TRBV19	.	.	TGTGCCAGTAAGTTGGCCCAAGGGGGTCAGCCCCAGCATTTT	CASKLAQGGQPQHF
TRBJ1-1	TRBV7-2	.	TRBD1	TGTGCCAGCAGCGAGGACAGGGAAAAAGCTTTCTTT	CASSEDREKAFF
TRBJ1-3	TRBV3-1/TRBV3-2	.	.	TGTGCCAGCAGCCAAGATAGAGGAAACACCATATATTTT	CASSQDRGNTIYF